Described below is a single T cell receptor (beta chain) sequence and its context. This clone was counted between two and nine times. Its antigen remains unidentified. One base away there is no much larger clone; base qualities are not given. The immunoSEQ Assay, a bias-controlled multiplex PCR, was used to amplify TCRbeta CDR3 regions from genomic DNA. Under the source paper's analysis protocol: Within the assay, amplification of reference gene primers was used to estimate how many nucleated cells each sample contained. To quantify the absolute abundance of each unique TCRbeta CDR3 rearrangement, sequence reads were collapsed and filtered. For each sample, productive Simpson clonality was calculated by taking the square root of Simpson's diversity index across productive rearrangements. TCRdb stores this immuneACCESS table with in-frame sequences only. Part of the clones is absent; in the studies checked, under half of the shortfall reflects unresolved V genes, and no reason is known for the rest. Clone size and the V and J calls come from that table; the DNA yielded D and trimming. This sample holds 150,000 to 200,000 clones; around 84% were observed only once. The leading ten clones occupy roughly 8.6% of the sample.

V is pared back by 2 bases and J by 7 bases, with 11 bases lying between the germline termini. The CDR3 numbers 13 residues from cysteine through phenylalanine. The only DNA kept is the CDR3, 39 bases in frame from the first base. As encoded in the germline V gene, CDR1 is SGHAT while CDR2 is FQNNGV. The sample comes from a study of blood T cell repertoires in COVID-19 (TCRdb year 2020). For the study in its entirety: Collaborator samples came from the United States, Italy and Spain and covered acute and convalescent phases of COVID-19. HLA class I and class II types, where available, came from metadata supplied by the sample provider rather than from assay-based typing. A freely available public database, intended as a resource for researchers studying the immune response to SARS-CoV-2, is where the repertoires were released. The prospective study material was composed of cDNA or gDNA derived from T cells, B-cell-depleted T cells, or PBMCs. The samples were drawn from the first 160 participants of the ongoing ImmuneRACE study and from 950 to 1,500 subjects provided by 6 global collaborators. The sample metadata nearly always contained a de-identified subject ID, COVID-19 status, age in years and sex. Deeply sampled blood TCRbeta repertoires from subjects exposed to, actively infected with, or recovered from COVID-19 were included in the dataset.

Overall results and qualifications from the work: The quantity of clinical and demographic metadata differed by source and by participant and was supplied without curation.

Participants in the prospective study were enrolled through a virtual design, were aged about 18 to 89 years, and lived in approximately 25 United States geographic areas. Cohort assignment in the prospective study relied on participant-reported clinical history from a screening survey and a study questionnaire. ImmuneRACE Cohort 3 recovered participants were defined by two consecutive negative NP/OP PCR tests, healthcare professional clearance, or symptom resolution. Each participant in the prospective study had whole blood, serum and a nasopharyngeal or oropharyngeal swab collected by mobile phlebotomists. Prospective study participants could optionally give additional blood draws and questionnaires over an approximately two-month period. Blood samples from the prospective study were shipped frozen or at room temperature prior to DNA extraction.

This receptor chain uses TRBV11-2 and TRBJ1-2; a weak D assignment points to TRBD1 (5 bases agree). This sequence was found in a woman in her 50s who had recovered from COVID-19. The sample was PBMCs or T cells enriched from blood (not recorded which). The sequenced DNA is TGTGCCAGCAGCTTAAGGGACTTGGGTGGCTACACCTTC. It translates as CASSLRDLGGYTF.